The rows below give T cell receptor beta chains drawn from one sample of a study of T-cell memory formation after mild COVID-19. TCRdb re-analysed the 5' RACE reads in MiXCR, keeping a single row per CDR3 protein. The sample has about 340,000 distinct CDR3 sequences, 10% to 15% seen once. Material for sequencing was PBMCs or a T cell subset sorted from them (not recorded which). The receptors derive from a man aged 18 to 30 who had mild COVID-19 (a few samples of this study predate the infection). Cell type and time point are not known. CDR3s include the opening cysteine and the closing phenylalanine or tryptophan. The order of the fields is CDR3 DNA, CDR3 protein, D gene, clone size, V gene, J gene. The D gene is left open where the match is weak. Only some rows state a clone size, as once, few, many or a class for expanded clones.

cdr3_nt: TGTGCCAGCCGGCGCGTAGGGAAAAACATTCAGTACTTC; cdr3_aa: CASRRVGKNIQYF; d_call: NA; clone_size: NA; v_call: TRBV11-2; j_call: TRBJ2-4
cdr3_nt: TGTGCCAGCAGCATAAATGCGGGGGGCCAAGAGACCCAGTACTTC; cdr3_aa: CASSINAGGQETQYF; d_call: TRBD2; clone_size: NA; v_call: TRBV7-2; j_call: TRBJ2-5
cdr3_nt: TGTGCCAGCAGCACTCAGACTAGCAATCAGCCCCAGCATTTT; cdr3_aa: CASSTQTSNQPQHF; d_call: NA; clone_size: NA; v_call: TRBV28; j_call: TRBJ1-5
cdr3_nt: TGCGCCAGCAGCTTGGAGGCTAGCGGGGACAATGAGCAGTTCTTC; cdr3_aa: CASSLEASGDNEQFF; d_call: TRBD2; clone_size: NA; v_call: TRBV5-1; j_call: TRBJ2-1
cdr3_nt: TGTGCCAGCAGTTTTCCGACTAGCGGGGGGGCCAGTGAGCAGTTCTTC; cdr3_aa: CASSFPTSGGASEQFF; d_call: TRBD2; clone_size: NA; v_call: TRBV12-3/TRBV12-4; j_call: TRBJ2-1
cdr3_nt: TGTGCCAGCAGCTTAGCGGGGAACGGTGAGCAGTTCTTC; cdr3_aa: CASSLAGNGEQFF; d_call: NA; clone_size: NA; v_call: TRBV7-9; j_call: TRBJ2-1
cdr3_nt: TGCGCCAGCAGCTTGGCCGGGGGAGCCGGAGGGGAGCAGTTCTTC; cdr3_aa: CASSLAGGAGGEQFF; d_call: NA; clone_size: NA; v_call: TRBV5-1; j_call: TRBJ2-1
cdr3_nt: TGCAGTGCTCTTCTCGACAGCCTTATAATGAGTTACACAGATACGCAGTATTTT; cdr3_aa: CSALLDSLIMSYTDTQYF; d_call: NA; clone_size: NA; v_call: TRBV20-1; j_call: TRBJ2-3
cdr3_nt: TGTGCCAGCAGCGCTCTCAACACAGATACGCAGTATTTT; cdr3_aa: CASSALNTDTQYF; d_call: NA; clone_size: few; v_call: TRBV9; j_call: TRBJ2-3
cdr3_nt: TGTGCCAGCAGACGGGGGACCGAAAAATGGACCGGGGAGCTGTTTTTT; cdr3_aa: CASRRGTEKWTGELFF; d_call: NA; clone_size: NA; v_call: TRBV7-6; j_call: TRBJ2-2
cdr3_nt: TGTGCCAGCAGCCAAAATAGCGGGGGCGCAAACATTCAGTACTTC; cdr3_aa: CASSQNSGGANIQYF; d_call: TRBD2; clone_size: few; v_call: TRBV3-1; j_call: TRBJ2-4
cdr3_nt: TGTGCCTGGAGTCTCGGGTATGGCTACACCTTC; cdr3_aa: CAWSLGYGYTF; d_call: NA; clone_size: NA; v_call: TRBV30; j_call: TRBJ1-2
cdr3_nt: TGTGCCATCTCGGGGCTAGGGAACCAAGAGACCCAGTACTTC; cdr3_aa: CAISGLGNQETQYF; d_call: NA; clone_size: NA; v_call: TRBV10-3; j_call: TRBJ2-5
cdr3_nt: TGTGCCAGCAGCATCGAGGGGGGCGAGAATGAGCAGTTCTTC; cdr3_aa: CASSIEGGENEQFF; d_call: NA; clone_size: NA; v_call: TRBV6-2/TRBV6-3; j_call: TRBJ2-1
cdr3_nt: TGCAGGGACAGGGGGCGCGGGGAGACCCAGTACTTC; cdr3_aa: CRDRGRGETQYF; d_call: TRBD1; clone_size: NA; v_call: TRBV20-1; j_call: TRBJ2-5
cdr3_nt: TGTGCCAGCAGCCAAGGACGTTCCGTCTCTGGAAACACCATATATTTT; cdr3_aa: CASSQGRSVSGNTIYF; d_call: NA; clone_size: NA; v_call: TRBV3-2; j_call: TRBJ1-3
cdr3_nt: TGTGCCAGCACCGCTAGCGGGGGCCATTACAATGAGCAGTTCTTC; cdr3_aa: CASTASGGHYNEQFF; d_call: TRBD2; clone_size: NA; v_call: TRBV6-5; j_call: TRBJ2-1
cdr3_nt: TGTGCCAGCAGTTACATCACAAGCTCCTACAATGAGCAGTTCTTC; cdr3_aa: CASSYITSSYNEQFF; d_call: NA; clone_size: once; v_call: TRBV6-2/TRBV6-3; j_call: TRBJ2-1
cdr3_nt: TGCGCCAGCAGCTTGGGACAGAACACTGAAAAACTGTTTTTT; cdr3_aa: CASSLGQNTEKLFF; d_call: NA; clone_size: few; v_call: TRBV5-1; j_call: TRBJ1-4
cdr3_nt: TGTGCCAGCAGCTTAATGGACGGATACCAGTACTTC; cdr3_aa: CASSLMDGYQYF; d_call: NA; clone_size: few; v_call: TRBV11-1; j_call: TRBJ2-5
cdr3_nt: TGTGCCAGCAGCGTGGGTCCTTCAGGGGCGACCAGTAAGTTCTTC; cdr3_aa: CASSVGPSGATSKFF; d_call: NA; clone_size: few; v_call: TRBV9; j_call: TRBJ2-1
cdr3_nt: TGCAGTGCTAGAGACACCTGGCGGGGACACCTTAGTAGCACAGATACGCAGTATTTT; cdr3_aa: CSARDTWRGHLSSTDTQYF; d_call: NA; clone_size: NA; v_call: TRBV20-1; j_call: TRBJ2-3
cdr3_nt: TGTGCCAGCAGCATGACAGGGAGCACTGAAGCTTTCTTT; cdr3_aa: CASSMTGSTEAFF; d_call: TRBD1; clone_size: once; v_call: TRBV7-2; j_call: TRBJ1-1
cdr3_nt: TGCGCCAGCAGCTTGCTTCTGAACTCGAACACCGGGGAGCTGTTTTTT; cdr3_aa: CASSLLLNSNTGELFF; d_call: NA; clone_size: NA; v_call: TRBV5-1; j_call: TRBJ2-2
cdr3_nt: TGTGCCAGCAGTTTATTAGGGGGATCACCCCTCCACTTT; cdr3_aa: CASSLLGGSPLHF; d_call: NA; clone_size: few; v_call: TRBV12-3/TRBV12-4; j_call: TRBJ1-6
cdr3_nt: TGTGCCAGCAGCCAAGAAAGGATCGGGAACAGCACAGATACGCAGTATTTT; cdr3_aa: CASSQERIGNSTDTQYF; d_call: NA; clone_size: NA; v_call: TRBV3-2; j_call: TRBJ2-3
cdr3_nt: TGTGCCAGCAGTTACTGCCTAGCTTGGACCCAGTACTTC; cdr3_aa: CASSYCLAWTQYF; d_call: NA; clone_size: NA; v_call: TRBV6-8; j_call: TRBJ2-5
cdr3_nt: TGTGCCAGCAGCCCCTCCATGGGTGCCAACGTCCTGACTTTC; cdr3_aa: CASSPSMGANVLTF; d_call: NA; clone_size: few; v_call: TRBV7-3; j_call: TRBJ2-6
cdr3_nt: TGTGCCATCAGTGAGTCTAAGGGGCTGAACACTGAAGCTTTCTTT; cdr3_aa: CAISESKGLNTEAFF; d_call: NA; clone_size: NA; v_call: TRBV10-3; j_call: TRBJ1-1